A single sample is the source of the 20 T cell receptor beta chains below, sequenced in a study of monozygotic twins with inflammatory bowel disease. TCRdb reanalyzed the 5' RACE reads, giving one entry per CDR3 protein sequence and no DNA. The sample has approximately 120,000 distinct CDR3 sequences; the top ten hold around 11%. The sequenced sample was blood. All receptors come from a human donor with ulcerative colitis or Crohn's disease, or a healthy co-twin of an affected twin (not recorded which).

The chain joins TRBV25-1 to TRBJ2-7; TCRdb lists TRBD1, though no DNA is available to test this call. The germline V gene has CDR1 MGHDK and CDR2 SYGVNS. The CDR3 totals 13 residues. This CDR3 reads CASSGDTRYEQYF.

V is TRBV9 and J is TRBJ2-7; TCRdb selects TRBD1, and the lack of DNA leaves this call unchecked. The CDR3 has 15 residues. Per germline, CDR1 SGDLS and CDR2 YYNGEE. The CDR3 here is CASSPTGGGHYEQYF.

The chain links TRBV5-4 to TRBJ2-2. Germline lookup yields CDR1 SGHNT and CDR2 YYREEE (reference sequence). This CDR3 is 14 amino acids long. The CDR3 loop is CASSLDAATGELFF. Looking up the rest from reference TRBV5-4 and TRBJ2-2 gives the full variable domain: ETGVTQSPTHLIKTRGQQVTLRCSSQSGHNTVSWYQQALGQGPQFIFQYYREEENGRGNFPPRFSGLQFPNYSSELNVNALELDDSALYLCASSLDAATGELFFGEGSRLTVL.

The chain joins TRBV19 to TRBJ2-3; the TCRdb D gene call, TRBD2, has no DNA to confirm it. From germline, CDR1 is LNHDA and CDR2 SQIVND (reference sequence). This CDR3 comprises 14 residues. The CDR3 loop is CASRTSGAPDTQYF.

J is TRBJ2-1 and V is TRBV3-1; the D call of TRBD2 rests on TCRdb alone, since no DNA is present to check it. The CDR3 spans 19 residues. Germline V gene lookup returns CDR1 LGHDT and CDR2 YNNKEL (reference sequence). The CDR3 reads CASSQEGTSGGRAYNEQFF.

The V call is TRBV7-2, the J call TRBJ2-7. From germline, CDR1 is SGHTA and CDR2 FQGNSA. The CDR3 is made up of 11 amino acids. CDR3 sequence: CASSQFYEQYF.

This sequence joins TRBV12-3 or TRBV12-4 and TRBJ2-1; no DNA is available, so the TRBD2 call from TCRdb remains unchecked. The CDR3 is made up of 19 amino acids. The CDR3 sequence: CASSFVQGLAAIPVNEQFF.

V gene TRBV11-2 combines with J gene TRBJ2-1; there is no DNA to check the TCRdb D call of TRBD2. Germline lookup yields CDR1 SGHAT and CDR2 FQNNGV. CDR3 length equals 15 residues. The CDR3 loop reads CASSLGTRFYDEQFF. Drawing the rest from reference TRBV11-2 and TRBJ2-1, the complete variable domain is EAGVAQSPRYKIIEKRQSVAFWCNPISGHATLYWYQQILGQGPKLLIQFQNNGVVDDSQLPKDRFSAERLKGVDSTLKIQPAKLEDSAVYLCASSLGTRFYDEQFFGPGTRLTVL.

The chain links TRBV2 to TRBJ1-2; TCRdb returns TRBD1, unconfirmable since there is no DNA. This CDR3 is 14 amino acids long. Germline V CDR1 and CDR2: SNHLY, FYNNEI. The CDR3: CASRRRQVTYGYTF.

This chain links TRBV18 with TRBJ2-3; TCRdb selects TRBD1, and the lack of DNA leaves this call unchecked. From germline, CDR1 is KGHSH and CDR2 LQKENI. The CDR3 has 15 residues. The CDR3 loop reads CASSPLAGAADTQYF. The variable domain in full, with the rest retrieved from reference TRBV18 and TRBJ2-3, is NAGVMQNPRHLVRRRGQEARLRCSPMKGHSHVYWYRQLPEEGLKFMVYLQKENIIDESGMPKERFSAEFPKEGPSILRIQQVVRGDSAAYFCASSPLAGAADTQYFGPGTRLTVL.

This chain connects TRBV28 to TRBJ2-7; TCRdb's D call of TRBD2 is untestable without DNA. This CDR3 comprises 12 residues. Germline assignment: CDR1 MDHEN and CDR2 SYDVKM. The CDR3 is CASSSSMAEQYF. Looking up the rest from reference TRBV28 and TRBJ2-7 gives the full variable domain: DVKVTQSSRYLVKRTGEKVFLECVQDMDHENMFWYRQDPGLGLRLIYFSYDVKMKEKGDIPEGYSVSREKKERFSLILESASTNQTSMYLCASSSSMAEQYFGPGTRLTVT.

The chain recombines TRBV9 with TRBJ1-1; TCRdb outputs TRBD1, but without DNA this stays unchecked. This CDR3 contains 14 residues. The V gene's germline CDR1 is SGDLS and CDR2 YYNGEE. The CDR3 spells CASSENRGNTEAFF.

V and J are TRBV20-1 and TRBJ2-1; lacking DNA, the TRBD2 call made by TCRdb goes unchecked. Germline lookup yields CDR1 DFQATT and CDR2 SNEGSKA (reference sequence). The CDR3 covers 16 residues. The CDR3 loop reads CSARDRDSGAYNEQFF.

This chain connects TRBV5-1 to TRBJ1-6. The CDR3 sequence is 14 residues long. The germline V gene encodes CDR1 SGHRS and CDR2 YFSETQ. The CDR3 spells CASSLNRANSPLHF.

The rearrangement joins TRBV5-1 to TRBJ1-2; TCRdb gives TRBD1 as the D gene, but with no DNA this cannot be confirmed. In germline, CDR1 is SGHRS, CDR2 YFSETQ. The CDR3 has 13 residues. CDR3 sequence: CASSPPGDYGYTF. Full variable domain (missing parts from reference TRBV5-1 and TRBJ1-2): KAGVTQTPRYLIKTRGQQVTLSCSPISGHRSVSWYQQTPGQGLQFLFEYFSETQRNKGNFPGRFSGRQFSNSRSEMNVSTLELGDSALYLCASSPPGDYGYTFGSGTRLTVV.

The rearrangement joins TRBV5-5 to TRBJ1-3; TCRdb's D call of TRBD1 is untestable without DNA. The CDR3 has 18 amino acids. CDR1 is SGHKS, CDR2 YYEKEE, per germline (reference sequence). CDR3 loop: CASSLAPSGASTGNTIYF. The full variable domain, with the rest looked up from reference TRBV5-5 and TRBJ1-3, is DAGVTQSPTHLIKTRGQQVTLRCSPISGHKSVSWYQQVLGQGPQFIFQYYEKEERGRGNFPDRFSARQFPNYSSELNVNALLLGDSALYLCASSLAPSGASTGNTIYFGEGSWLTVV.

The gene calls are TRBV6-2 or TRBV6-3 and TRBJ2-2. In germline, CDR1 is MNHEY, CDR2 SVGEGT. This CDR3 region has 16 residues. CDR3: CASSIDYPGNTGELFF.

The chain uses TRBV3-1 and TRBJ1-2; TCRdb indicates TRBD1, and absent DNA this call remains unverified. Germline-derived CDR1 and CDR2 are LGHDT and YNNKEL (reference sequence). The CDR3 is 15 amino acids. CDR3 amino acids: CASSQDRGTLYGYTF.

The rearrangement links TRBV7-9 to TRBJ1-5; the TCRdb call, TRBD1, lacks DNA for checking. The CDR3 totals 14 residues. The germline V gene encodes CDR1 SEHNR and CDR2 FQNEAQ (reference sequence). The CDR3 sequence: CASSPGTGNQPQHF.

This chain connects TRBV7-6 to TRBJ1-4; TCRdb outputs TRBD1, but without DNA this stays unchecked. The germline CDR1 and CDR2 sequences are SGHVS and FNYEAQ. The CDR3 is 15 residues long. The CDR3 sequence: CASSLSAGVGEKLFF.